The rows below give T cell receptor beta chains drawn from one sample of a study of cytomegalovirus exposure and HLA in healthy donors. Method: immunoSEQ multiplex PCR; TCRdb's copy keeps in-frame clones and lacks some. The table records 180,000 or so clones, roughly 70% of them present only once. Input material: PBMCs. Receptors originate from a male donor in good health and CMV-seronegative. Each CDR3 is given with its conserved first and last residue.

v_gene	j_gene	CDR3aa
TRBV7-9	TRBJ1-3	CSSSLAGLSSGNTIYF
TRBV27	TRBJ2-7	CASSLASYSYEQYF
TRBV30	TRBJ2-7	CAWVNRRGSSYEQYF
TRBV7-2	TRBJ2-1	CASSLSTDDNEQFF
TRBV5-1	TRBJ1-2	CASSLGPGGQYGYTF
TRBV6-5	TRBJ1-1	CASSSDWNTEAFF
TRBV28	TRBJ2-3	CASGTASLGSQYF
TRBV7-6	TRBJ2-1	CASSLGSNNEQFF
TRBV7-7	TRBJ2-1	CASSLGGSGAYNEQFF
TRBV29-1	TRBJ2-3	CSAAGTENTDTQYF
TRBV30	TRBJ1-4	CAWSDGRGRVGEKLFF
TRBV6-5	TRBJ1-1	CASSFPQGSAEAFF
TRBV7-2	TRBJ1-5	CASSLGQRTGQPQHF
TRBV6-5	TRBJ2-1	CASSYSLAKSYNEQFF
TRBV9	TRBJ1-6	CASSVSPEARVSPLHF
TRBV6-5	TRBJ2-7	CASSLTSGAYEQYF
TRBV28	TRBJ2-1	CASTTWEGTSGSNEQFF
TRBV6-1	TRBJ2-1	CASARLTSGGHEQFF
TRBV9	TRBJ2-1	CASNRLAGLYNEQFF
TRBV19	TRBJ2-7	CASSIVSSGSISRDEQYF
TRBV6-1	TRBJ2-1	CASNIYNEQFF
TRBV18	TRBJ1-5	CASSHANTAGTVYQPQHF
TRBV28	TRBJ1-1	CASSVSGSRTEAFF
TRBV28	TRBJ1-5	CASSTGNQPQHF
TRBV6-6	TRBJ1-5	CASRGGVHQPQHF
TRBV4-2	TRBJ2-3	CASSLQRVTDTQYF
TRBV6-5	TRBJ1-1	CASWDSENTEAFF
TRBV7-9	TRBJ2-2	CASSLGTLDTGELFF
TRBV4-3	TRBJ1-1	CASSQRQAMNTEAFF
TRBV7-9	TRBJ2-5	CASSLANGGGQETQYF
TRBV15	TRBJ2-1	CATGGARRDEQFF
TRBV27	TRBJ2-3	CASSKPGGPGDTQYF
TRBV25-1	TRBJ1-1	CASSDSPGTGFEAFF
TRBV4-2	TRBJ1-5	CASSQDAGQPQHF
TRBV6-5	TRBJ2-5	CASSYDGIQETQYF
TRBV7-8	TRBJ2-7	CASSLVEEVGFYEQYF
TRBV5-1	TRBJ1-4	CASSTGQGTNEKLFF
TRBV2	TRBJ2-3	CASSGWYTDTQYF
TRBV6-5	TRBJ2-7	CASSLTFRSYEQYF
TRBV30	TRBJ1-1	CAWSYGQVWFAFF
TRBV6-6	TRBJ2-3	CASTTGRGRTDTQYF
TRBV6-1	TRBJ1-5	CATDSHSNQPQHF
TRBV6-5	TRBJ2-3	CASSLGLAGADTQYF
TRBV6-1	TRBJ2-7	CASSGSGTDSYEQYF
TRBV6-1	TRBJ1-5	CATLTGGNQPQHF
TRBV19	TRBJ2-3	CASSTPGTSDTQYF
TRBV29-1	TRBJ2-5	CSANRGQLQETQYF
TRBV6-1	TRBJ1-5	CASSEEGLGNQPQHF
TRBV27	TRBJ2-6	CASSLSGTGGFAGANVLTF
TRBV6-5	TRBJ1-2	CASSPQRDQNYGYTF
TRBV19	TRBJ1-5	CASRQGHGGNQPQHF
TRBV30	TRBJ2-7	CASSGRVSYEQYF
TRBV6-5	TRBJ1-5	CASSYTLGTNQPQHF
TRBV9	TRBJ2-7	CASSVGQGNTYEQYF
TRBV30	TRBJ1-1	CAWSHGGGTEAFF